These 17 T cell receptor beta chains share one sample of origin, sequenced in a study of cytomegalovirus exposure and HLA in healthy donors. PCR involved 60 Vbeta and 13 Jbeta primers. Produced via immunoSEQ multiplex PCR; TCRdb's table is partial and in-frame only. The sample includes some 65,000 clones, 62% of them seen just once. Sequenced: PBMCs. All receptors come from a man aged 25 to 40 in good health and CMV-seronegative.

This clone was detected only a few times. This chain uses TRBV6-1 with TRBJ1-1, with 8 nucleotides matching TRBD1. The ends lost 8 bases at V and 12 bases at J; junction bases unmatched: 11. Germline V gene lookup returns CDR1 MNHNS and CDR2 SASEGT. The CDR3 is 12 residues long. Written as DNA, the CDR3 is TGTGCCAGCGCATCAAAGACAGGGGAACCTTTCTTT. Protein: CASASKTGEPFF.

This clone was detected only a few times. The J gene is TRBJ1-2, the V gene TRBV6-1, with 9 nucleotides matching TRBD1. CDR3 size: 14 residues. J lost 0 bases, V lost 4 bases, and 0 bases had no gene match. The germline CDR1 and CDR2 sequences are MNHNS and SASEGT. The CDR3 loop reads CASSGTGANYGYTF. In nucleotides, the CDR3 is TGTGCCAGCAGTGGGACAGGGGCTAACTATGGCTACACCTTC.

V and J are TRBV7-2 and TRBJ2-7, with TRBD2 identical over 7 bases. The V and J ends lost 5 bases and 1 base, in that order; junction bases with no gene match: 8. This CDR3 is built from 15 residues. The germline V gene has CDR1 SGHTA and CDR2 FQGNSA. The CDR3 here is CASSLSAGESYEQYF. Written as DNA, the CDR3 is TGTGCCAGCAGCCTGTCGGCGGGGGAATCCTACGAGCAGTACTTC.

The chain links TRBV28 to TRBJ1-5, with D perhaps TRBD1 (6 bases). Per germline, CDR1 MDHEN and CDR2 SYDVKM. The CDR3 is 14 residues long. The ends were cut back, 4 bases at V and 9 bases at J, with 16 bases in the middle. The CDR3 spells CASSYHGQSRPQHF. In DNA, the CDR3 is TGTGCCAGCAGTTACCACGGACAGTCCCGGCCCCAGCATTTT. Full variable domain (outside the CDR3, taken from reference TRBV28 and TRBJ1-5): DVKVTQSSRYLVKRTGEKVFLECVQDMDHENMFWYRQDPGLGLRLIYFSYDVKMKEKGDIPEGYSVSREKKERFSLILESASTNQTSMYLCASSYHGQSRPQHFGDGTRLSIL.

The V call is TRBV5-1, the J call TRBJ1-2; 8 bases are shared with TRBD1. The CDR3 runs 17 residues. CDR1 and CDR2 (germline): SGHRS, YFSETQ. With V trimmed by 0 bases and J by 8 bases, 15 bases remained unmatched. CDR3 loop: CASSLARGQGRESGYTF. CDR3 bases: TGCGCCAGCAGCTTGGCTAGAGGACAGGGCCGCGAATCCGGCTACACCTTC. Combining the CDR3 with reference TRBV5-1 and TRBJ1-2 gives the whole variable domain KAGVTQTPRYLIKTRGQQVTLSCSPISGHRSVSWYQQTPGQGLQFLFEYFSETQRNKGNFPGRFSGRQFSNSRSEMNVSTLELGDSALYLCASSLARGQGRESGYTFGSGTRLTVV.

The V and J genes are TRBV4-2 and TRBJ2-7, with 7 bases that match TRBD1. This CDR3 spans 15 amino acids. The trim removed 4 bases at V and 4 bases at J, leaving 10 bases unmatched. The germline V gene encodes CDR1 LGHNA and CDR2 YNFKEQ. The CDR3 loop is CASSPLGEQGYEQYF. CDR3 sequence (DNA): TGTGCCAGCAGCCCCCTCGGGGAACAGGGGTACGAGCAGTACTTC.

This chain uses TRBV5-1 with TRBJ2-1; D is possibly TRBD1 (8 bases). This CDR3 has 13 residues. Germline-derived CDR1 and CDR2 are SGHRS and YFSETQ. Trimming cost V 4 bases and J 9 bases, with 14 bases left between them. CDR3 sequence: CASSDRGGGEQFF. Here the CDR3 DNA reads TGCGCCAGCAGCGACAGGGGAGGGGGTGAGCAGTTCTTC.

The rearrangement uses TRBV30 and TRBJ2-1; TRBD1 matches 8 bases. The CDR3 is 12 residues long. V trimming: 5 bases; J trimming: 3 bases; junction bases outside the gene matches: 0. Germline V lookup: CDR1 GTSNPN, CDR2 SVGIG (reference sequence). The CDR3 loop reads CAWGQGYNEQFF. The CDR3 DNA reads TGTGCCTGGGGACAGGGCTACAATGAGCAGTTCTTC. Together with reference TRBV30 and TRBJ2-1, the CDR3 gives the full variable domain: SQTIHQWPATLVQPVGSPLSLECTVEGTSNPNLYWYRQAAGRGLQLLFYSVGIGQISSEVPQNLSASRPQDRQFILSSKKLLLSDSGFYLCAWGQGYNEQFFGPGTRLTVL.

This clone was seen only a few times. The gene calls are TRBV6-5 and TRBJ1-1; maybe TRBD1 (6 bases). Looked up from germline, CDR1 is MNHEY and CDR2 is SVGAGI. This CDR3 comprises 14 residues. Trimming removed 2 bases at V and 2 bases at J, with 9 bases between. The CDR3 here is CASSYQQGNTEAFF. The CDR3 DNA follows: TGTGCCAGCAGTTACCAACAGGGTAACACTGAAGCTTTCTTT.

V is TRBV13 and J is TRBJ2-3; weak D call: TRBD2 (5 bases). The germline gives CDR1 PRHDT, CDR2 FYEKMQ (reference sequence). The CDR3 covers 14 residues. Trimming removed 0 bases from V and 5 bases from J, with 9 bases in between. The CDR3 region has the DNA TGTGCCAGCAGCTTAGGTCGGGGAGTAGATACGCAGTATTTT. Amino acid sequence: CASSLGRGVDTQYF.

The rearrangement joins TRBV2 to TRBJ1-1; a weak D match, TRBD1 (5 bases). This CDR3 has 13 residues. Trimming removed 6 bases at V and 1 base at J, with 9 bases between. Germline V gives CDR1 SNHLY, CDR2 FYNNEI. CDR3: CASRGGRNTEAFF. The CDR3 DNA sequence: TGTGCCAGCAGGGGGGGAAGGAACACTGAAGCTTTCTTT. Variable domain in full (rest from reference TRBV2 and TRBJ1-1): EPEVTQTPSHQVTQMGQEVILRCVPISNHLYFYWYRQILGQKVEFLVSFYNNEISEKSEIFDDQFSVERPDGSNFTLKIRSTKLEDSAMYFCASRGGRNTEAFFGQGTRLTVV.

The chain is built from TRBV6-1 and TRBJ1-1, with no clear D. CDR3 length equals 12 residues. V lost 5 bases, J lost 5 bases, and 9 bases lay in between. The germline gives CDR1 MNHNS, CDR2 SASEGT. The DNA for the CDR3 is TGTGCCAGCAGTCCGTCCGGTACTGAAGCTTTCTTT. Its protein is CASSPSGTEAFF.

The chain links TRBV4-2 to TRBJ2-7, with D perhaps TRBD2 (7 bases). Trimming removed 0 bases from V and 0 bases from J, with 12 bases in between. Germline lookup yields CDR1 LGHNA and CDR2 YNFKEQ. The CDR3 is made up of 16 amino acids. The CDR3 DNA reads as TGTGCCAGCAGCCAAGAGGCGGGGGCTATCTCCTACGAGCAGTACTTC. Translated: CASSQEAGAISYEQYF.

The chain recombines TRBV5-1 with TRBJ1-2, with D possibly being TRBD1 (5 bases). The CDR3 runs to 16 residues. V lost 1 base, J lost 8 bases, and 21 bases lay in between. Germline V lookup: CDR1 SGHRS, CDR2 YFSETQ. The chain's CDR3 is CASSLSLGEVAGGYTF. The DNA for the CDR3 is TGCGCCAGCAGCTTGTCATTGGGGGAGGTAGCAGGAGGCTACACCTTC.

CDR3 in amino acids: CAWDGTGDYGYTF. CDR3 coding DNA: TGTGCCTGGGACGGGACAGGCGACTATGGCTACACCTTC. The genes are TRBV30 and TRBJ1-2; 8 positions match TRBD1. The germline V gene has CDR1 GTSNPN and CDR2 SVGIG (reference sequence). V was clipped by 5 bases and J by 3 bases; unmatched bases: 5. The CDR3 length is 13 residues.

This clone occurred a few times. The V call is TRBV11-2, the J call TRBJ2-1; 8 bases map to TRBD2. This CDR3 region has 15 residues. The junction had 6 bases not matched to a gene; V was cut back by 8 bases and J by 0 bases. Germline CDR1 and CDR2: SGHAT and FQNNGV. This CDR3 reads CASSTSGGSYNEQFF. Written as DNA, the CDR3 is TGTGCCAGCTCCACCAGCGGGGGCTCCTACAATGAGCAGTTCTTC.

The V and J genes are TRBV5-6 and TRBJ2-2; D unclear. The V gene lost 7 bases and the J gene lost 0 bases, with 16 bases spanning the gap. CDR3 length: 16 amino acids. Germline assignment: CDR1 SGHDT and CDR2 YYEEEE. CDR3 nucleotides: TGTGCCAGCTATCAGGTTGAAACATCGAACACCGGGGAGCTGTTTTTT. Translation: CASYQVETSNTGELFF.